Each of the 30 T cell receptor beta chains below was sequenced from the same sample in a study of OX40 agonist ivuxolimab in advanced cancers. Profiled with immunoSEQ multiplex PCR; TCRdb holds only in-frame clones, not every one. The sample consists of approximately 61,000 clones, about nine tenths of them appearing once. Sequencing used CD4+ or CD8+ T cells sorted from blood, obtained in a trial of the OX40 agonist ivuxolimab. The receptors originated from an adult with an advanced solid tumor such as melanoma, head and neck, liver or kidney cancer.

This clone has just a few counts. CDR3 residues: CAWTRDSSSGNTIYF. CDR3 nucleotide sequence: TGTGCCTGGACCAGGGACAGCAGCTCTGGAAACACCATATATTTT. This chain connects TRBV30 to TRBJ1-3; TRBD1 aligns across 7 bases. Trimming took 4 bases from V and 0 from J; bases not matched to a gene: 6. Per the germline V gene, CDR1 is GTSNPN and CDR2 is SVGIG (reference sequence). There are 15 residues in the CDR3.

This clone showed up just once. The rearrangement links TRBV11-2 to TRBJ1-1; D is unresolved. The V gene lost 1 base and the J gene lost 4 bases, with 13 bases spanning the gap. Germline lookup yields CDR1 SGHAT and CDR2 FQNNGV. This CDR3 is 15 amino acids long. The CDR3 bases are TGTGCCAGCAGCTTAGTCCTCCCCATTAGCACTGAAGCTTTCTTT. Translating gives CASSLVLPISTEAFF.

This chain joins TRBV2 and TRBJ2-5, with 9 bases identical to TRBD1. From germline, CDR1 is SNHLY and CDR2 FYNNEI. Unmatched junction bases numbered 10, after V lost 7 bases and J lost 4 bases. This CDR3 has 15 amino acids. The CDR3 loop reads CASNKQGARGETQYF. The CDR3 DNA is TGTGCCAGCAACAAACAGGGGGCGAGAGGAGAGACCCAGTACTTC.

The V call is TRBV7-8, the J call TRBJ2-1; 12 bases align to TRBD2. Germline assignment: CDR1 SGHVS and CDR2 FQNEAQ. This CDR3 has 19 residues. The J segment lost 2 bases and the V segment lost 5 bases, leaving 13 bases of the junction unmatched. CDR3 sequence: CASSPLSTSGGYTYNEQFF. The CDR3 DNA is TGTGCCAGCAGCCCCCTTTCTACTAGCGGGGGGTACACCTACAATGAGCAGTTCTTC.

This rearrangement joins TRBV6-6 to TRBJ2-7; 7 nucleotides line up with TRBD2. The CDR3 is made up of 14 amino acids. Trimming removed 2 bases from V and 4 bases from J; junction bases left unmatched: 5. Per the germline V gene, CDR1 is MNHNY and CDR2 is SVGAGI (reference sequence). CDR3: CASSYAGEGYEQYF. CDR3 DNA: TGTGCCAGCAGTTACGCGGGAGAGGGGTACGAGCAGTACTTC.

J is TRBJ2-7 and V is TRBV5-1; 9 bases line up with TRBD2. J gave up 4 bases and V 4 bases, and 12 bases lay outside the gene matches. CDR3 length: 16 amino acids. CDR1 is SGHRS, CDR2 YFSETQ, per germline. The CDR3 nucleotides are TGCGCCAGCAGCCCCCAGGAAGCGGGAGGAGGATACGAGCAGTACTTC. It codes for CASSPQEAGGGYEQYF.

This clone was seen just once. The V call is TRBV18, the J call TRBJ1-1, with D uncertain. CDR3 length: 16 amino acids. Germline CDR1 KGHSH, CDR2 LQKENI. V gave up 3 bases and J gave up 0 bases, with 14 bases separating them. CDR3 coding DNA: TGTGCCAGCTCACCGCGGACTGTACAAATGAACACTGAAGCTTTCTTT. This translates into CASSPRTVQMNTEAFF. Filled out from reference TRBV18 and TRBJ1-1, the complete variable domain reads NAGVMQNPRHLVRRRGQEARLRCSPMKGHSHVYWYRQLPEEGLKFMVYLQKENIIDESGMPKERFSAEFPKEGPSILRIQQVVRGDSAAYFCASSPRTVQMNTEAFFGQGTRLTVV.

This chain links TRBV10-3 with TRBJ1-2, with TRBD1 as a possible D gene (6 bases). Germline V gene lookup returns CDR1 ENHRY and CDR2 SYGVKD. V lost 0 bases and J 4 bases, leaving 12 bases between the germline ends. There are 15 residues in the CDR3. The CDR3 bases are TGTGCCATCAGTGAGTCTTTGGGGGGCGGCTATGGCTACACCTTC. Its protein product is CAISESLGGGYGYTF.

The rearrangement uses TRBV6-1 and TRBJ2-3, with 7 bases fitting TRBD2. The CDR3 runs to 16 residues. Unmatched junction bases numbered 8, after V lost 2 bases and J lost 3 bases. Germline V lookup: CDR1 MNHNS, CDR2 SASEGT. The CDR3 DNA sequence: TGTGCCAGCAGTGAAAGTGGCGGGGGAGGGACAGATACGCAGTATTTT. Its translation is CASSESGGGGTDTQYF.

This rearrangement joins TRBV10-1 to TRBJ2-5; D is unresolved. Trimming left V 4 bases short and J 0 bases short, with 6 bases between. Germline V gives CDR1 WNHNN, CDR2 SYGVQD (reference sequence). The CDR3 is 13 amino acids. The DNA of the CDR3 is TGCGCCAGCAGTGCCCAGTACCAAGAGACCCAGTACTTC. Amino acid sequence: CASSAQYQETQYF.

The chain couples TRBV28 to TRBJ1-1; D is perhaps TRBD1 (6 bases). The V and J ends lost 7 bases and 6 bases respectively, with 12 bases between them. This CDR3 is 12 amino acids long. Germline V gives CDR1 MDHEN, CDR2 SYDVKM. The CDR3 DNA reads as TGTGCCAGCAATTCAGGGGAGGCTGAAGCTTTCTTT. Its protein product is CASNSGEAEAFF.

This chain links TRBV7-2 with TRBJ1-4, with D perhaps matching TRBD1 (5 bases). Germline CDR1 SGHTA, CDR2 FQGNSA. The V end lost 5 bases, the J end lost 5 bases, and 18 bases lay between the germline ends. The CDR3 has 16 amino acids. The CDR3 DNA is TGTGCCAGCAGCCTAGGGGACGCTGGAACGAATGAAAAACTGTTTTTT. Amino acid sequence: CASSLGDAGTNEKLFF. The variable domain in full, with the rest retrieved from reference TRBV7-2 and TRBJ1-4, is GAGVSQSPSNKVTEKGKDVELRCDPISGHTALYWYRQSLGQGLEFLIYFQGNSAPDKSGLPSDRFSAERTGGSVSTLTIQRTQQEDSAVYLCASSLGDAGTNEKLFFGSGTQLSVL.

The CDR3 region has the DNA TGTGCCAGCTCTCCCGCCGGGACAAATGATCAGGCTTTCTTT. Protein product: CASSPAGTNDQAFF. The chain uses TRBV18 and TRBJ1-1; possibly TRBD1 for D (6 bases). CDR3 length equals 14 residues. Germline lookup yields CDR1 KGHSH and CDR2 LQKENI. Trimming pared 6 bases from V and 11 bases from J, leaving 22 bases between.

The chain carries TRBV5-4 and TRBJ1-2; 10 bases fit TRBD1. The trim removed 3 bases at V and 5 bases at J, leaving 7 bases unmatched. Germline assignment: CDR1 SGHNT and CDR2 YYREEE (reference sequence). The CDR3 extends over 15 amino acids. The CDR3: CASSYRQGALYGYTF. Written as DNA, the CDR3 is TGTGCCAGCAGCTATAGACAGGGGGCGCTTTATGGCTACACCTTC.

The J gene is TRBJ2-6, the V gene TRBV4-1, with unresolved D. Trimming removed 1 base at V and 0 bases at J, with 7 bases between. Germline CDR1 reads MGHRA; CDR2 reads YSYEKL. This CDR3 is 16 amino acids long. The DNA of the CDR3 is TGCGCCAGCAGCCAAGTAGTGCACTCTGGGGCCAACGTCCTGACTTTC. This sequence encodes CASSQVVHSGANVLTF.

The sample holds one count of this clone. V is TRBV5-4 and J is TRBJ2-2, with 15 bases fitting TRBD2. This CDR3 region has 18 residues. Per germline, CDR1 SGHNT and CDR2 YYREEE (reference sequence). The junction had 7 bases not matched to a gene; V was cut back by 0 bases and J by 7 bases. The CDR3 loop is CASSLETGLAGGDGELFF. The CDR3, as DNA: TGTGCCAGCAGCTTGGAGACAGGACTAGCGGGAGGGGACGGGGAGCTGTTTTTT.

DNA for the CDR3: TGTGCCAGCAGCGTTTACGGAGAGGAGTACAATGAGCAGTTCTTC. Translating gives CASSVYGEEYNEQFF. This rearrangement joins TRBV9 to TRBJ2-1; no reliable D call. The V gene's germline CDR1 is SGDLS and CDR2 YYNGEE. Trimming shortened V by 2 bases and J by 4 bases, and 13 bases separated the two germline ends. This CDR3 is 15 amino acids long. Using reference TRBV9 and TRBJ2-1 for the parts outside the CDR3, the full variable domain is DSGVTQTPKHLITATGQRVTLRCSPRSGDLSVYWYQQSLDQGLQFLIQYYNGEERAKGNILERFSAQQFPDLHSELNLSSLELGDSALYFCASSVYGEEYNEQFFGPGTRLTVL.

CDR3 amino acids: CASSRDRSNEQFF. The CDR3 DNA is TGTGCCAGCAGCCGGGACAGGAGCAATGAGCAGTTCTTC. V usage is TRBV6-5 and J usage is TRBJ2-1, with 8 bases identical to TRBD1. The CDR3 is 13 residues long. Germline CDR1 reads MNHEY; CDR2 reads SVGAGI. V gave up 6 bases and J gave up 6 bases; unmatched junction bases: 4.

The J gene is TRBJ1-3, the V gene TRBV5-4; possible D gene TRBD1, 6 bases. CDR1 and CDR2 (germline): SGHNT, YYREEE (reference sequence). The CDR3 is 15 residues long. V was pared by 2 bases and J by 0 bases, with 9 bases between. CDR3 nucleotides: TGTGCCAGCAGCTTAGGGGGATTCTCTGGAAACACCATATATTTT. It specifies CASSLGGFSGNTIYF.

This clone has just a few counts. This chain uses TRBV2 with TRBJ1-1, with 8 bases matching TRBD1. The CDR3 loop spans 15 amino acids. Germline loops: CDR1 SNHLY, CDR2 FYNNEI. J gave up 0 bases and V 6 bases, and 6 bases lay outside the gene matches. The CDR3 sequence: CASSRGRGMNTEAFF. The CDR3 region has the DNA TGTGCCAGCAGCAGGGGGCGGGGGATGAACACTGAAGCTTTCTTT. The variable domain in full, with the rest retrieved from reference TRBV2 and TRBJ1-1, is EPEVTQTPSHQVTQMGQEVILRCVPISNHLYFYWYRQILGQKVEFLVSFYNNEISEKSEIFDDQFSVERPDGSNFTLKIRSTKLEDSAMYFCASSRGRGMNTEAFFGQGTRLTVV.

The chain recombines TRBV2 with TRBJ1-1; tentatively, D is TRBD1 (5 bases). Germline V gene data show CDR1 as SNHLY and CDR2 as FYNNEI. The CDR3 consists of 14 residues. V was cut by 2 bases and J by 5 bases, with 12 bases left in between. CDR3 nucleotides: TGTGCCAGCAGTGAATACGCAGGGCGGACTGAAGCTTTCTTT. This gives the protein CASSEYAGRTEAFF.

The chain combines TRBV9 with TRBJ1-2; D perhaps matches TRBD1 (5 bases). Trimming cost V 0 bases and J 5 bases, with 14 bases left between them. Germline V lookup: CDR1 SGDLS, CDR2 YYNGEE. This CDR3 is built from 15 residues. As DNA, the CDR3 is TGTGCCAGCAGCGTAGTCCAGGACACCGGGTATGGCTACACCTTC. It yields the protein CASSVVQDTGYGYTF.

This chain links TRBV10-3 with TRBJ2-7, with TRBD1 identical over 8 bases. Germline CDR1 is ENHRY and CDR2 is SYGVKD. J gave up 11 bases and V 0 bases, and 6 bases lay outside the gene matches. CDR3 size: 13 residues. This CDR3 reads CAISESVDRDKYF. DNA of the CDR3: TGTGCCATCAGTGAGTCAGTGGACAGGGATAAGTACTTC.

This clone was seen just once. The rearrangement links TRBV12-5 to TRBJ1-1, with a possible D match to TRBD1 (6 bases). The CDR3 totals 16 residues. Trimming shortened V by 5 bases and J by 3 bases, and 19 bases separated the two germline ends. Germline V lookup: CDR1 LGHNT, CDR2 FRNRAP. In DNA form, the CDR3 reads TGTGCTAGTGGTCTCCGGGACACCCGGGGGTACACTGAAGCTTTCTTT. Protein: CASGLRDTRGYTEAFF.

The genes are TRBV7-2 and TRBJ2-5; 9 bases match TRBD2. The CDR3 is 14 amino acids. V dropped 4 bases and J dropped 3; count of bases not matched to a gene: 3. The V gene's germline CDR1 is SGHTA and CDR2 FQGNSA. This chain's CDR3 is CASSSGLAEETQYF. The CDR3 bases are TGTGCCAGCAGCTCGGGACTAGCAGAAGAGACCCAGTACTTC.

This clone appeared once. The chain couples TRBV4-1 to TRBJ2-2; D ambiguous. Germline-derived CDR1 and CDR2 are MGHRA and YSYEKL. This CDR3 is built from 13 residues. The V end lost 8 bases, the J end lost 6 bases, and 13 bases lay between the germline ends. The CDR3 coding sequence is TGCGCCAGCTCCCGATTTTCCGCCGGGGAGCTGTTTTTT. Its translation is CASSRFSAGELFF.

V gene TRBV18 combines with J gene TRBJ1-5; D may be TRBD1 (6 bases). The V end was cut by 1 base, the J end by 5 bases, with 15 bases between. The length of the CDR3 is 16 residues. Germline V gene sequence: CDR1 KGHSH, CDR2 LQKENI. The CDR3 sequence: CASSPRSGKGDQPQHF. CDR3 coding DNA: TGTGCCAGCTCACCACGGTCGGGAAAGGGGGATCAGCCCCAGCATTTT.

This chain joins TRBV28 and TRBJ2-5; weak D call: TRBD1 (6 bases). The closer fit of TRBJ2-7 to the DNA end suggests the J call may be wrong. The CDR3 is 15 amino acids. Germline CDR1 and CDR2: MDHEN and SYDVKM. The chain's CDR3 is CASSWTDRNSYEQYF. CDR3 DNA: TGTGCCAGCAGCTGGACAGATAGAAACTCCTACGAGCAGTACTTC.

Here the CDR3 DNA reads TGTGCCAGCAGCTCGACTTGGGATACGCAGTATTTT. Encoded protein: CASSSTWDTQYF. The V call is TRBV7-9, the J call TRBJ2-3; D is uncertain. Per the germline V gene, CDR1 is SEHNR and CDR2 is FQNEAQ (reference sequence). This CDR3 region has 12 residues. V dropped 4 bases and J dropped 6 bases, with 8 bases sitting between them. The full variable domain, completed using reference TRBV7-9 and TRBJ2-3, is DTGVSQNPRHKITKRGQNVTFRCDPISEHNRLYWYRQTLGQGPEFLTYFQNEAQLEKSRLLSDRFSAERPKGSFSTLEIQRTEQGDSAMYLCASSSTWDTQYFGPGTRLTVL.

The CDR3 reads CASSFTDYGYTF. CDR3 bases: TGTGCCAGCAGCTTCACAGACTATGGCTACACCTTC. The V and J genes are TRBV7-9 and TRBJ1-2; D is uncertain. This CDR3 has 12 residues. Germline CDR1 reads SEHNR; CDR2 reads FQNEAQ (reference sequence). V lost 3 bases and J lost 3, with 5 bases in between.